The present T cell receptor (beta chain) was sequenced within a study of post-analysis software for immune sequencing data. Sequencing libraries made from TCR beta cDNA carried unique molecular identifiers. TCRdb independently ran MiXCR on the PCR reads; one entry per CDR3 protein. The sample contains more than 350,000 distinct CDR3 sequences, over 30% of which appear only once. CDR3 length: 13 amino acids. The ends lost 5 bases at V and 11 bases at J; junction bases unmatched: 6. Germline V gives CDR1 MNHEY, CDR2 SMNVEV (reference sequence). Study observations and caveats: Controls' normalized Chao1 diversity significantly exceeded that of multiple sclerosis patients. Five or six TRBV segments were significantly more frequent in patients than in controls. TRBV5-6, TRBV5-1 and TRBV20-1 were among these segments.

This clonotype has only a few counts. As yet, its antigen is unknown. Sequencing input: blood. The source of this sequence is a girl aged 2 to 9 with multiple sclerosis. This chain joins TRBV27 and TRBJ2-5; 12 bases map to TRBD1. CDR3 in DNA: TGTGCCAGCAGTAGGGACAGGGGGCTGGAGCAGTACTTC. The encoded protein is CASSRDRGLEQYF.